Shown below are 32 T cell receptor beta chains from a single sample sequenced in a study of T cell responses to AZD1222 COVID-19 vaccine. Generated by immunoSEQ multiplex PCR, the TCRdb table keeps only in-frame clones and is missing some. The table lists 95,000 to 110,000 clones, approximately 92% of them singletons. The sample in question was peripheral blood, obtained 28 days after the second AZD1222 dose. All receptors derive from an adult who received the AZD1222 COVID-19 vaccine.

This chain connects TRBV10-2 to TRBJ2-7, with D possibly being TRBD1 or TRBD2 (6 bases each). The CDR3 has 12 amino acids. Trimming left V 4 bases short and J 6 bases short, with 10 bases between. Germline CDR1 and CDR2: WSHSY and SAAADI. The CDR3 spells CASSASGAEQYF. The CDR3 DNA sequence: TGCGCCAGCAGTGCATCGGGGGCCGAGCAGTACTTC.

The chain links TRBV10-2 to TRBJ1-1; D gene ambiguous. The V and J ends lost 5 bases and 1 base respectively, with 14 bases between them. The CDR3 totals 15 residues. Germline V gene data show CDR1 as WSHSY and CDR2 as SAAADI. The CDR3 here is CASSPPREENTEAFF. The CDR3 nucleotides are TGCGCCAGCAGTCCCCCCCGGGAGGAGAACACTGAAGCTTTCTTT.

This chain links TRBV9 with TRBJ2-1, with D possibly being TRBD2 (6 bases). In germline, CDR1 is SGDLS, CDR2 YYNGEE. The CDR3 length is 14 residues. The germline V and J ends were trimmed by 0 bases and 6 bases, with 10 bases remaining between them. The CDR3 DNA reads TGTGCCAGCAGCGTAGGTGGTAGCGGCAATGAGCAGTTCTTC. Translation: CASSVGGSGNEQFF.

The CDR3: CASSYTASDEQYF. The CDR3 nucleotides read TGTGCCAGCAGTTACACAGCTAGCGACGAGCAGTACTTC. This sequence joins TRBV6-5 and TRBJ2-7; D might be TRBD2 (6 bases). Germline V lookup: CDR1 MNHEY, CDR2 SVGAGI. This CDR3 has 13 amino acids. Trimming left V 2 bases short and J 5 bases short, with 10 bases between.

CDR3 residues: CACRDRPNQPQHF. DNA of the CDR3: TGTGCCTGTCGGGACAGGCCCAATCAGCCCCAGCATTTT. The chain recombines TRBV30 with TRBJ1-5; 8 bases are a match to TRBD1. The CDR3 length is 13 residues. Germline V gene data show CDR1 as GTSNPN and CDR2 as SVGIG (reference sequence). Germline trimming cut 6 bases from V and 3 bases from J; bases unmatched to any gene: 4. Looking up the rest from reference TRBV30 and TRBJ1-5 gives the full variable domain: SQTIHQWPATLVQPVGSPLSLECTVEGTSNPNLYWYRQAAGRGLQLLFYSVGIGQISSEVPQNLSASRPQDRQFILSSKKLLLSDSGFYLCACRDRPNQPQHFGDGTRLSIL.

V and J are TRBV4-3 and TRBJ2-5; TRBD2 is a possible D gene (5 bases). V dropped 4 bases and J dropped 5 bases, with 11 bases sitting between them. The V gene's germline CDR1 is LGHNA and CDR2 YSLEER. The CDR3 runs to 13 residues. In nucleotides, the CDR3 is TGCGCCAGCAGCCGAGGACGGGGTGAGACCCAGTACTTC. Its translation is CASSRGRGETQYF.

The V and J genes are TRBV7-9 and TRBJ1-2, with D possibly being TRBD1 (6 bases). This CDR3 spans 14 amino acids. Trimming cost V 1 base and J 3 bases, with 9 bases left between them. CDR1 and CDR2 (germline): SEHNR, FQNEAQ (reference sequence). The CDR3 DNA reads TGTGCCAGCAGCTTAGACAGGGCTGACTATGGCTACACCTTC. This encodes CASSLDRADYGYTF. Based on the CDR3 plus reference TRBV7-9 and TRBJ1-2, the full variable domain is DTGVSQNPRHKITKRGQNVTFRCDPISEHNRLYWYRQTLGQGPEFLTYFQNEAQLEKSRLLSDRFSAERPKGSFSTLEIQRTEQGDSAMYLCASSLDRADYGYTFGSGTRLTVV.

J is TRBJ2-7 and V is TRBV10-3, with a possible D match to TRBD2 (6 bases). Germline values: CDR1 ENHRY, CDR2 SYGVKD. V was pared by 6 bases and J by 2 bases, with 20 bases between. This CDR3 contains 16 residues. In DNA form, the CDR3 reads TGTGCCATCAGAGCGAGGGCGGCTAGCGAGACCTACGAGCAGTACTTC. Its protein product is CAIRARAASETYEQYF.

The gene calls are TRBV11-2 and TRBJ2-1; TRBD1 is a possible D gene (5 bases). Germline assignment: CDR1 SGHAT and CDR2 FQNNGV. This CDR3 is 14 amino acids long. The V gene lost 4 bases and the J gene lost 10 bases, with 17 bases spanning the gap. This CDR3 is CASSSPPQGREQFF. The CDR3 DNA reads TGTGCCAGCAGCTCCCCCCCGCAGGGTAGGGAGCAGTTCTTC.

The chain links TRBV2 to TRBJ2-2; 10 nucleotides agree with TRBD2. This CDR3 is 16 amino acids long. V was pared by 7 bases and J by 4 bases, with 9 bases of the junction left unmatched. Germline V gene lookup returns CDR1 SNHLY and CDR2 FYNNEI. The CDR3 bases are TGTGCCAGCAAAAGGGTAGCGGGGGGACCCACCGGGGAGCTGTTTTTT. Its protein is CASKRVAGGPTGELFF.

The chain has TRBV7-3 and TRBJ2-1, with TRBD2 matching 16 bases. CDR1 and CDR2 from the germline V gene are SGHTA and FQGTGA. This CDR3 is built from 18 residues. V shed 4 bases and J 7 bases; nucleotides not matched to a gene: 10. The CDR3 region is CASSSQPGLAGGGNEQFF. CDR3 in DNA: TGTGCCAGCAGCTCGCAACCGGGACTAGCGGGAGGGGGGAATGAGCAGTTCTTC.

V is TRBV6-5 and J is TRBJ1-6; D gene unclear. CDR3 length equals 14 residues. The V end was cut by 5 bases, the J end by 1 base, with 6 bases between. In germline, CDR1 is MNHEY, CDR2 SVGAGI. CDR3 loop: CASSPMSYNSPLHF. The CDR3 DNA follows: TGTGCCAGCAGTCCGATGTCCTATAATTCACCCCTCCACTTT.

The CDR3 bases are TGTGCCAGCAGTACCAATACGGGTAGCTCCTACGAGCAGTACTTC. Amino acid sequence: CASSTNTGSSYEQYF. This chain joins TRBV6-6 and TRBJ2-7; no reliable D call. Trimming took off 5 bases at V and 0 bases at J, with 14 bases between the two ends. Germline V gene sequence: CDR1 MNHNY, CDR2 SVGAGI (reference sequence). The CDR3 totals 15 residues.

The V gene is TRBV3-1 (or the pseudogene TRBV3-2), the J gene TRBJ1-1; maybe TRBD1 (6 bases). V shed 0 bases and J shed 1 base, with 9 bases lying between them. Germline-derived CDR1 and CDR2 are LGHDT and YNNKEL (reference sequence). This CDR3 comprises 15 residues. The chain's CDR3 is CASSQDQQGNTEAFF. In DNA form, the CDR3 reads TGTGCCAGCAGCCAAGACCAACAGGGGAACACTGAAGCTTTCTTT.

In this sample, this clone turned up a few times. This same CDR3 is encoded by further DNA sequences in the sample. The chain carries TRBV10-2 and TRBJ1-5; perhaps TRBD1 as D (5 bases). The germline V gene has CDR1 WSHSY and CDR2 SAAADI. This CDR3 contains 14 residues. V was clipped by 0 bases and J by 3 bases, with 6 bases between them. For the CDR3, the DNA is TGCGCCAGCAGTGAGTCGGGACTCAATCAGCCCCAGCATTTT. It codes for CASSESGLNQPQHF.

This clone has more than one count but fewer than ten. V and J are TRBV15 and TRBJ1-4; D is unresolved. Trimming took off 5 bases at V and 8 bases at J, with 18 bases between the two ends. This CDR3 region has 15 residues. CDR1 LNHNV and CDR2 YYDKDF come from the germline V gene (reference sequence). CDR3 amino acids: CATSPRTGRNEKLFF. For the CDR3, the DNA is TGTGCCACCAGCCCTAGAACGGGTAGGAACGAAAAACTGTTTTTT.

This clone has a handful of counts. The chain carries TRBV9 and TRBJ1-5, with a tentative D call TRBD1 (6 bases). Germline assignment: CDR1 SGDLS and CDR2 YYNGEE. Between the trimmed V and J ends, which lost 4 bases and 5 bases, there was a span of 13 bases. This CDR3 spans 14 amino acids. CDR3 bases: TGTGCCAGCAGCTCCCGGGACACCGATCAGCCCCAGCATTTT. Translated, it gives CASSSRDTDQPQHF.

V and J are TRBV6-5 and TRBJ1-1; D is uncertain. Trimming cost V 6 bases and J 1 base, with 12 bases left between them. Germline V gene lookup returns CDR1 MNHEY and CDR2 SVGAGI. CDR3 size: 14 residues. Written as DNA, the CDR3 is TGTGCCAGCAGAAACGGACGGAAGAACACTGAAGCTTTCTTT. Translated, it gives CASRNGRKNTEAFF.

The chain carries TRBV11-1 and TRBJ2-1; D might be TRBD1 (6 bases). V lost 5 bases to trimming and J lost 8 bases, with 13 bases between them. The germline V gene has CDR1 SGHAT and CDR2 FQDESV (reference sequence). The CDR3 contains 13 residues. This chain's CDR3 is CASSLDRSHEQFF. The CDR3 region has the DNA TGTGCCAGCAGCCTCGACAGGTCCCATGAGCAGTTCTTC.

The chain recombines TRBV7-9 with TRBJ2-1; 11 bases are shared with TRBD2. CDR1 and CDR2 from the germline V gene are SEHNR and FQNEAQ (reference sequence). The CDR3 extends over 16 amino acids. Trimming took 6 bases from V and 6 from J; bases not matched to a gene: 10. The CDR3 protein is CASSRMGLAEANEQFF. The CDR3 bases are TGTGCCAGCAGTCGTATGGGACTAGCGGAGGCCAATGAGCAGTTCTTC.

V and J are TRBV19 and TRBJ1-5, with D perhaps matching TRBD1 (5 bases). This CDR3 is built from 15 residues. Looked up from germline, CDR1 is LNHDA and CDR2 is SQIVND (reference sequence). V was trimmed by 6 bases and J by 4 bases, leaving 16 bases between them. For the CDR3, the DNA is TGTGCCAGTAGCCCTGACAGATCTCTTAATCAGCCCCAGCATTTT. This codes for CASSPDRSLNQPQHF.

The V call is TRBV30, the J call TRBJ1-1; D is undetermined. CDR1 and CDR2 (germline): GTSNPN, SVGIG (reference sequence). Trimming shortened V by 2 bases and J by 2 bases, and 3 bases separated the two germline ends. CDR3 length: 11 residues. The CDR3 region has the DNA TGTGCCTGGAGTTTAAACACTGAAGCTTTCTTT. Protein sequence: CAWSLNTEAFF.

This clone appeared a few times. This chain links TRBV12-3 or TRBV12-4 with TRBJ1-1; weak D call: TRBD1 (5 bases). The CDR3 length is 13 residues. Trimming left V 5 bases short and J 3 bases short, with 10 bases between. CDR3 loop: CASSRGRYTEAFF. CDR3 sequence (DNA): TGTGCCAGCAGTCGGGGACGGTACACTGAAGCTTTCTTT.

This clone appeared once. The chain couples TRBV24-1 to TRBJ2-1; no firm D call. With 8 bases removed from V and 8 bases from J, the gap between germline ends came to 18 bases. Germline CDR1 KGHDR, CDR2 SFDVKD. The CDR3 is 14 amino acids. The CDR3 region has the DNA TGTGCCACCATGAACTCCCCGGTCAGCGATGAGCAGTTCTTC. Its translation is CATMNSPVSDEQFF.

The chain is built from TRBV5-6 and TRBJ2-2; perhaps D is TRBD1 or TRBD2 (5 bases each). Germline V gene sequence: CDR1 SGHDT, CDR2 YYEEEE. The CDR3 extends over 13 amino acids. V lost 4 bases and J lost 10, with 14 bases in between. This chain's CDR3 is CASSGDRVEELFF. CDR3 in DNA: TGTGCCAGCAGCGGGGACCGGGTTGAGGAGCTGTTTTTT. The whole variable domain, remainder taken from reference TRBV5-6 and TRBJ2-2, is DAGVTQSPTHLIKTRGQQVTLRCSPKSGHDTVSWYQQALGQGPQFIFQYYEEEERQRGNFPDRFSGHQFPNYSSELNVNALLLGDSALYLCASSGDRVEELFFGEGSRLTVL.

The chain uses TRBV5-6 and TRBJ1-5, with 7 bases matching TRBD1. The CDR3 spans 15 residues. V lost 5 bases, J lost 6 bases, and 11 bases stayed unmatched. The germline gives CDR1 SGHDT, CDR2 YYEEEE. For the CDR3, the DNA is TGTGCCAGCAGTCATTCAGGGGGGGCGTCTCAGCCCCAGCATTTT. It yields the protein CASSHSGGASQPQHF.

The chain joins TRBV10-3 to TRBJ2-7; D may be TRBD1 (5 bases). Trimming stripped 7 bases from V and 2 bases from J, with 12 bases between. The CDR3 is made up of 13 amino acids. Germline CDR1 is ENHRY and CDR2 is SYGVKD. CDR3 region: CAITAGQAYEQYF. The CDR3 DNA follows: TGTGCCATCACTGCTGGACAAGCCTACGAGCAGTACTTC.

The chain recombines TRBV2 with TRBJ2-1; D perhaps matches TRBD1 (5 bases). The CDR3 contains 12 residues. V dropped 3 bases and J dropped 10 bases, with 10 bases sitting between them. The V gene's germline CDR1 is SNHLY and CDR2 FYNNEI. DNA for the CDR3: TGTGCCAGCAGTGAGGGCAGGGCCGAGCAGTTCTTC. This translates into CASSEGRAEQFF.

The chain is built from TRBV5-1 and TRBJ1-6; D is ambiguous. This CDR3 spans 19 amino acids. Germline loops: CDR1 SGHRS, CDR2 YFSETQ. The V gene lost 0 bases and the J gene lost 10 bases, with 26 bases spanning the gap. CDR3 bases: TGCGCCAGCAGCTTGGCCCCCCCTACCCAGACGGGCCTAGGGTCACCCCTCCACTTT. Amino acid sequence: CASSLAPPTQTGLGSPLHF.

This rearrangement joins TRBV6-5 to TRBJ1-1; D gene uncertain. Trimming took 6 bases from V and 7 from J, leaving 15 bases between them. The germline V gene has CDR1 MNHEY and CDR2 SVGAGI. CDR3 length: 13 amino acids. The CDR3 region is CASSQGRKNEAFF. The CDR3 nucleotides read TGTGCCAGCAGCCAAGGACGGAAGAATGAAGCTTTCTTT.

V gene TRBV11-3 combines with J gene TRBJ1-4, with 7 bases fitting TRBD1. The CDR3 covers 15 residues. CDR1 and CDR2 (germline): SGHNT, YENEEA. After removal of 3 bases from V and 8 bases from J, the junction contained 9 bases not matched to a gene. The CDR3 nucleotides read TGTGCCAGCAGCTTCCCGACAGGGATCGCGGAAAAACTGTTTTTT. Protein product: CASSFPTGIAEKLFF.

V gene TRBV7-2 combines with J gene TRBJ1-3, with 7 bases fitting TRBD1. CDR1 SGHTA and CDR2 FQGNSA come from the germline V gene. This CDR3 has 14 amino acids. The ends lost 6 bases at V and 4 bases at J; junction bases unmatched: 6. The CDR3 protein is CASRFTGVGNTIYF. The CDR3 nucleotides read TGTGCCAGCAGGTTTACAGGGGTAGGAAACACCATATATTTT.